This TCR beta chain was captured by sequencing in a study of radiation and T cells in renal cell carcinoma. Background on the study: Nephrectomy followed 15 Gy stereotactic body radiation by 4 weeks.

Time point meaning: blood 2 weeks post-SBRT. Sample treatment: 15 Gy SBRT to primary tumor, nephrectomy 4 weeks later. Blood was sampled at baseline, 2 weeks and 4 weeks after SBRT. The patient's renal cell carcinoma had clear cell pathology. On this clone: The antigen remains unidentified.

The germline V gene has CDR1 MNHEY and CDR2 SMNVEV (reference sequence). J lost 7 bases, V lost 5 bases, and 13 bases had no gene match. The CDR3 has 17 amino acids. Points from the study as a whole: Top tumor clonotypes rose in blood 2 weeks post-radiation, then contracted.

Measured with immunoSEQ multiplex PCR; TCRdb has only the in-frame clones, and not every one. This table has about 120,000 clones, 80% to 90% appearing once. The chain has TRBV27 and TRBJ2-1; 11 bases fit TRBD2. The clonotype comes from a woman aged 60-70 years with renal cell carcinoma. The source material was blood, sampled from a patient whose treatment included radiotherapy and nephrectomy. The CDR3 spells CASSTPYSGGASNEQFF. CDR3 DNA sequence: TGTGCCAGCAGTACCCCATATAGCGGGGGGGCCTCAAATGAGCAGTTCTTC.